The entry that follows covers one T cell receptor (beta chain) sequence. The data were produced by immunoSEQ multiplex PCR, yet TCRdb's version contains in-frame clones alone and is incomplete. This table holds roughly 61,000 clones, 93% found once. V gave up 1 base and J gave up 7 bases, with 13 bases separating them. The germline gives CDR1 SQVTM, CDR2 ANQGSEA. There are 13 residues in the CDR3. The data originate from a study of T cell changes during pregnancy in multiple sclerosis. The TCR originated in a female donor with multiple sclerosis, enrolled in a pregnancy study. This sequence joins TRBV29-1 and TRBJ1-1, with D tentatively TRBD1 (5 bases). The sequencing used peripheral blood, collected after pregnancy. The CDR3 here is CSVEGRRGNEAFF. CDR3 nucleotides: TGCAGCGTTGAAGGGAGACGGGGGAATGAAGCTTTCTTT.